Described below is a single T cell receptor (beta chain) sequence and its context. Source study methods: Amplification with reference gene primers provided the estimates of nucleated cell counts. The repertoire was sequenced with immunoSEQ multiplex PCR; TCRdb's copy has only in-frame clones and lacks some. V, J and clone size derive from that table, while D and trimming were established from the DNA sequence. The sample includes 200,000 to 250,000 clones, approximately 78% of them seen just once. The entry originates in a study of blood T cell repertoires in COVID-19. About the study: Samples of COVID-19 (acute and convalescent) were obtained from the United States, Italy and Spain.

J gave up 0 bases and V 1 base, and 8 bases lay outside the gene matches. The germline V gene encodes CDR1 WNHNN and CDR2 SYGVQD (reference sequence). The CDR3 sequence is 17 residues long. The sequencing input was peripheral blood. This sequence was found in a woman of 80 years or more with COVID-19, enrolled during active disease. The chain employs TRBV10-1 and TRBJ2-7; TRBD2 matches 8 bases. In DNA form, the CDR3 reads TGCGCCAGCAGTGAGTGGTCCCCCCGGGAGGGCTCCTACGAGCAGTACTTC. The encoded protein is CASSEWSPREGSYEQYF.